The present entry profiles one TCR beta chain with its context. This clonotype has just one count. Its specific antigen is unknown. No base quality values were provided; no much bigger clone lies one nucleotide off. One read offers little support. This sample is drawn from a study of CD8 T cells in Susac syndrome (dated by TCRdb to 2018 to 2020). About the study as a whole: Whether CD8+ T cell activation and differentiation in Susac syndrome was antigen driven was tested using repertoire sequencing. General study outcomes and caveats: The study acknowledged that relatively few individuals were included in the TCR sequencing and HLA analysis.

RNA was extracted with the RNeasy kit and roughly 0.5 to 1 ug was reverse transcribed using random hexamers. The immunoSEQ multiplex PCR assay, covering 54 Vbeta and 13 Jbeta segments, was used to amplify TCR beta CDR3 regions. PCR amplification bias was corrected using a synthetic template baseline for primer optimization and computational correction. The study's processing was this. Reads were annotated to V, D and J genes per IMGT and analyzed with immunoSEQ Analyzer, keeping only productive sequences. Clonality was calculated as one minus the Shannon entropy normalized by log2 of the number of productive unique sequences. For each patient and control, public and private clones were evaluated among the 100 most prevalent clones. Clones were defined as Susac-specific when absent from the healthy and MS cohorts, from over 950 published viral clones and from other ImmuneACCESS disease sequences. TCRdb reran the public reads through fastp at Q25 and MiXCR, keeping productive beta chains. One record per CDR3 amino acid sequence lists the most common genes and DNA. Clone size and V and J calls follow TCRdb, not the original study. The sample table contains about 150,000 distinct CDR3 sequences; only one count was recorded for 85% to 95% of them. The biggest ten clones account for about 0.11% of the sample.

The cysteine opens and the phenylalanine closes a CDR3 of 15 amino acids. Only the CDR3 DNA is retained, 45 bases long and in frame from the first base. V loses 1 base, J loses 9 bases, and the germline ends lie 13 bases apart. The germline V gene supplies CDR1 LGHNA and CDR2 YSLEER. Peripheral blood CD8+ and CD4+ T cells from healthy donors, Susac syndrome patients and multiple sclerosis patients were profiled using high-throughput TCR beta sequencing. Treatment-naive patients with stable or active relapsing-remitting disease fulfilling revised McDonald criteria were used as multiple sclerosis controls. Bulk CD8+ and CD4+ T cells were purified by magnetic negative isolation, while CD8+ TEMRA cells were enriched using FACS. Blood was drawn into EDTA tubes, processed within 24 hours, and PBMCs were isolated by density gradient centrifugation. PBMCs intended for TCR sequencing were cryopreserved in liquid nitrogen and were subsequently thawed in a 37 degrees C water bath. A purity of at least 90% was achieved for sorted or isolated CD4+, CD8+ and CD8+ TEMRA cells.

In this chain, TRBV4-3 is recombined with TRBJ1-6; the D gene assignment is ambiguous. Sample: CD4+ T cells from PBMCs. The receptor comes from a human donor with multiple sclerosis. Here is the DNA: TGCGCCAGCAGCCAAGCTCGGTCCGCCGCTTCACCCCTCCACTTT. Translated, it reads CASSQARSAASPLHF.